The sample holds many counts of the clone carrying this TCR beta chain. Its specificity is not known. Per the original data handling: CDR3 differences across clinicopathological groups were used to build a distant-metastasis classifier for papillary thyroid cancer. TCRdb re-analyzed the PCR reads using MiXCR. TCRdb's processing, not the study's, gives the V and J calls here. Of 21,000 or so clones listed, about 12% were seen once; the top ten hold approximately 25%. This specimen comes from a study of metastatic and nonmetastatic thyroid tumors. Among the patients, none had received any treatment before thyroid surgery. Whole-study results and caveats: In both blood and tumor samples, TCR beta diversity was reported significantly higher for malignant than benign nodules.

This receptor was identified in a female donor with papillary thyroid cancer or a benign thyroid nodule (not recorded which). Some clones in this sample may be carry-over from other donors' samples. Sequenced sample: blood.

In DNA form, the CDR3 reads TGCGCCAGCAGCCAAGAACAGGATTCACCCCTCCACTTT. It encodes CASSQEQDSPLHF. This chain uses TRBV4-1 with TRBJ1-6, with D perhaps matching TRBD1 (5 bases). The germline V gene has CDR1 MGHRA and CDR2 YSYEKL. Trimming cost V 0 bases and J 8 bases, with 5 bases left between them. The CDR3 is made up of 13 amino acids.